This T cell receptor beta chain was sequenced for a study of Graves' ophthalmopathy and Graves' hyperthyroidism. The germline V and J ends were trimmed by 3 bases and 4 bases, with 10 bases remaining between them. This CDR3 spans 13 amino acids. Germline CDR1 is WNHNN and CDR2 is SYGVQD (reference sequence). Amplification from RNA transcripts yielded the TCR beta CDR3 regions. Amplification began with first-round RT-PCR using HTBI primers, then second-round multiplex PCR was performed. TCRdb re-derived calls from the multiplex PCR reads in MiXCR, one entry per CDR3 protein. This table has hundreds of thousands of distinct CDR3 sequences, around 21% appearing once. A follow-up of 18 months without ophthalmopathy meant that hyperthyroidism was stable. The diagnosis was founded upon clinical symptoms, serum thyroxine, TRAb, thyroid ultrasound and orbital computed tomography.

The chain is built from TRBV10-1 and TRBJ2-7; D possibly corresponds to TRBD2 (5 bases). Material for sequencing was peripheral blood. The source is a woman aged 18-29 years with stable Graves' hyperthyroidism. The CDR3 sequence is CASSDIRGYEQYF. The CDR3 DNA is TGCGCCAGCAGTGATATCAGAGGGTACGAGCAGTACTTC.